Detailed here is one TCR beta chain. The antigen remains undetermined. The sample is drawn from a study of cytomegalovirus exposure and HLA in healthy donors. Study information: The same platform as the approximately 670 first-cohort repertoires was used for the roughly 130 validation repertoires, a later analysis reported. Broader study findings: Most TCR sequences were uncommon, yet certain public TCRs appeared in many donors. A classifier reportedly called cytomegalovirus status with high sensitivity and specificity. As confirmed in vitro, a few CMV-associated chains were specific for CMV antigens.

This CDR3 spans 15 amino acids. The trim removed 4 bases at V and 1 base at J, leaving 3 bases unmatched. The germline CDR1 and CDR2 sequences are SGHRS and YFSETQ. Sequencing was performed with immunoSEQ multiplex PCR; in TCRdb, only in-frame clones are kept and a portion is missing. The sample lists some 170,000 clones; 80% to 90% were seen once. The chain links TRBV5-1 to TRBJ2-2; 8 bases fit TRBD1. Sequenced input: PBMCs. The receptor was isolated from a woman in her thirties in good health and CMV-seronegative. In DNA, the CDR3 is TGCGCCAGCAGCCAAGACAGGGGGAACACCGGGGAGCTGTTTTTT. This codes for CASSQDRGNTGELFF.